A single sample is the source of the 19 T cell receptor beta chains below, sequenced in a study of regulatory T cells in long-lasting Graves disease. Time point meaning: newly diagnosed GD, antithyroid drugs for less than 3 months. Extracted PBMC RNA gave rise to the TCR library. HTBI primers from iRepertoire and Arm-PCR of CDR3 regions yielded the TCR beta libraries. Via MiXCR, TCRdb re-called the multiplex PCR reads, giving one row per CDR3 protein. Among around 360,000 distinct CDR3 sequences listed, about 17% were seen once. The sample was also reused in another study, on T cells in Graves' hyperthyroidism and ophthalmopathy.

The source was peripheral blood mononuclear cells (PBMCs), collected at new diagnosis, from a patient treated with antithyroid drugs. All receptors derive from a woman aged 18-29 years with Graves disease.

As to this clonotype: One base away lies a much larger clone, so this may be a sequencing read error. The gene calls are TRBV2 and TRBJ1-2, with 10 bases lining up with TRBD1. Germline CDR1 and CDR2: SNHLY and FYNNEI. Trimming removed 6 bases from V and 2 bases from J; junction bases left unmatched: 6. CDR3 length: 15 amino acids. CDR3 residues: CASRVGTGENYGYTF. The CDR3 DNA is TGTGCCAGCAGGGTCGGGACAGGGGAAAACTATGGCTACACCTTC.

This clonotype was seen many times. The rearrangement links TRBV27 to TRBJ1-2; 12 bases fit TRBD1. After removal of 4 bases from V and 2 bases from J, the junction contained 8 bases not matched to a gene. CDR1 and CDR2 from the germline V gene are MNHEY and SMNVEV (reference sequence). This CDR3 has 17 amino acids. In DNA form, the CDR3 reads TGTGCCAGCAGTTCCACCCCGGGACAGGGGGCGAACTATGGCTACACCTTC. It translates to CASSSTPGQGANYGYTF.

This clonotype came up many times. This chain links TRBV12-3 or TRBV12-4 with TRBJ2-7; D may be TRBD1 (6 bases). The CDR3 runs to 12 residues. Trimming removed 5 bases at V and 6 bases at J, with 11 bases between. This chain's CDR3 is CASSQTGFEQYF. In DNA form, the CDR3 reads TGTGCCAGCAGTCAAACAGGGTTCGAGCAGTACTTC.

This clonotype was counted many times. This chain links TRBV12-3 or TRBV12-4 with TRBJ1-1; perhaps TRBD1 as D (5 bases). The CDR3 is made up of 14 amino acids. V was clipped by 3 bases and J by 8 bases, with 16 bases between them. CDR3 coding DNA: TGTGCCAGCAGTTTTAGTGAGTGGAGGACAGAAGCTTTCTTT. Translation: CASSFSEWRTEAFF.

On this clonotype itself: It may be a read error: a sequence one base away is much more abundant. This chain links TRBV10-3 with TRBJ2-7; 8 bases fit TRBD2. V lost 10 bases and J lost 2; bases outside the gene matches: 7. Per the germline V gene, CDR1 is ENHRY and CDR2 is SYGVKD. The CDR3 contains 13 residues. The DNA of the CDR3 is TGTGCCACCAGGAGCGGGGGAACCTACGAGCAGTACTTC. Amino acids: CATRSGGTYEQYF.

The J gene is TRBJ1-6, the V gene TRBV6-2 or TRBV6-3; D uncertain. Per germline, CDR1 MNHEY and CDR2 SVGEGT. This CDR3 has 13 residues. V dropped 7 bases and J dropped 10 bases, with 14 bases sitting between them. The CDR3 nucleotides are TGTGCCAGCACAATGTCGGGAGGGTCACCCCTCCACTTT. Protein sequence: CASTMSGGSPLHF.

This clonotype has more than one count but fewer than ten. The gene calls are TRBV25-1 and TRBJ1-6; TRBD1 might be the D (5 bases). Trimming left V 2 bases short and J 0 bases short, with 11 bases between. The CDR3 has 17 residues. Germline CDR1 and CDR2: MGHDK and SYGVNS. CDR3 loop: CASSELTGGSYNSPLHF. In DNA form, the CDR3 reads TGTGCCAGCAGTGAACTGACCGGGGGCTCCTATAATTCACCCCTCCACTTT.

This clonotype was found many times. The chain couples TRBV2 to TRBJ1-5; D might be TRBD1 (5 bases). This CDR3 is 13 amino acids long. The V and J ends lost 10 bases and 3 bases respectively, with 13 bases between them. Germline V gene data show CDR1 as SNHLY and CDR2 as FYNNEI. The CDR3 nucleotides are TGTGCCACCTGGGACGGGCACAATCAGCCCCAGCATTTT. It yields the protein CATWDGHNQPQHF.

This clonotype has a count of ten or more. The J gene is TRBJ2-1, the V gene TRBV7-8; TRBD2 is a possible D gene (6 bases). The germline gives CDR1 SGHVS, CDR2 FQNEAQ. Trimming stripped 7 bases from V and 8 bases from J, with 24 bases between. The CDR3 is made up of 16 amino acids. The CDR3: CASTLLPSARSDEQFF. The CDR3 coding sequence is TGTGCCAGCACCCTCCTCCCTAGCGCCCGAAGCGATGAGCAGTTCTTC. Using reference TRBV7-8 and TRBJ2-1 for the parts outside the CDR3, the full variable domain is GAGVSQSPRYKVAKRGQDVALRCDPISGHVSLFWYQQALGQGPEFLTYFQNEAQLDKSGLPSDRFFAERPEGSVSTLKIQRTQQEDSAVYLCASTLLPSARSDEQFFGPGTRLTVL.

This chain links TRBV2 with TRBJ1-5, with D unclear. CDR1 and CDR2 (germline): SNHLY, FYNNEI. V was cut by 4 bases and J by 0 bases, with 10 bases left in between. This CDR3 is 15 amino acids long. As DNA, the CDR3 is TGTGCCAGCAGTGGCGGCGAAGATAGCAATCAGCCCCAGCATTTT. Translation gives CASSGGEDSNQPQHF.

This clonotype was recorded at least ten times. The chain couples TRBV28 to TRBJ2-1; 14 bases are shared with TRBD2. CDR1 is MDHEN, CDR2 SYDVKM, per germline. This CDR3 spans 17 amino acids. The V and J ends lost 5 bases and 9 bases, in that order; junction bases with no gene match: 12. CDR3 sequence reads: CASSPPTGLAGEGEQFF. The CDR3 DNA follows: TGTGCCAGCAGTCCCCCCACGGGACTAGCGGGAGAGGGTGAGCAGTTCTTC.

This clonotype was detected many times. The rearrangement uses TRBV30 and TRBJ2-7; D gene unclear. The germline gives CDR1 GTSNPN, CDR2 SVGIG (reference sequence). The CDR3 is made up of 17 amino acids. V lost 4 bases to trimming and J lost 2 bases, with 24 bases between them. Here the CDR3 DNA reads TGTGCCTGGATCCCCGGGTGGGTAACTCCCGAAACCTACGAGCAGTACTTC. Amino acid sequence: CAWIPGWVTPETYEQYF.

The chain uses TRBV11-2 and TRBJ2-1; the D is unclear. The germline gives CDR1 SGHAT, CDR2 FQNNGV. With 0 bases removed from V and 5 bases from J, the gap between germline ends came to 11 bases. The CDR3 covers 15 residues. CDR3 sequence (DNA): TGTGCCAGCAGCTTAGACGGAGTTTCCAACAATGAGCAGTTCTTC. Its protein is CASSLDGVSNNEQFF.

In this sample, this clonotype turned up a few times. The chain couples TRBV24-1 to TRBJ2-1; 7 positions match TRBD2. The V and J ends lost 5 bases and 10 bases, in that order; junction bases with no gene match: 10. The CDR3 covers 14 residues. From germline, CDR1 is KGHDR and CDR2 SFDVKD. The CDR3 reads CATSALSGFGEQFF. The CDR3, as DNA: TGTGCCACCAGTGCCCTTAGCGGGTTCGGGGAGCAGTTCTTC.

Written as DNA, the CDR3 is TGTGCCATCAGTGAGTTTAGGAAGGGTGGTAGCCATGAAGCTTTCTTT. It yields the protein CAISEFRKGGSHEAFF. The chain links TRBV10-3 to TRBJ1-1; D unclear. Germline assignment: CDR1 ENHRY and CDR2 SYGVKD. Trimming left V 1 base short and J 7 bases short, with 19 bases between. The CDR3 loop spans 16 amino acids.

The chain is built from TRBV6-1 and TRBJ2-6; 8 bases agree with TRBD2. Germline loops: CDR1 MNHNS, CDR2 SASEGT. Trimming at V came to 11 bases and at J to 0 bases, leaving 9 bases not matched to a gene. The CDR3 spans 16 residues. CDR3 coding DNA: TGTGCCTCCAGGGGCAGCGGGAGCTCTGGGGCCAACGTCCTGACTTTC. This translates into CASRGSGSSGANVLTF.

The CDR3 coding sequence is TGTGCCACCAGCATAATAAAGAGGATCTGGGGCACAGATACGCAGTATTTT. The encoded protein is CATSIIKRIWGTDTQYF. The V call is TRBV15, the J call TRBJ2-3, with D unresolved. The CDR3 length is 17 residues. CDR1 is LNHNV, CDR2 YYDKDF, per germline (reference sequence). The V gene lost 4 bases and the J gene lost 1 base, with 18 bases spanning the gap.

In its sample, this clonotype was seen a few times. J is TRBJ2-5 and V is TRBV27; 7 positions agree with TRBD2. The CDR3 runs to 15 residues. With 5 bases clipped from V and 5 bases from J, the junction kept 11 bases outside the gene matches. Germline V gives CDR1 MNHEY, CDR2 SMNVEV (reference sequence). The CDR3 region is CASSPRSWEGETQYF. Here the CDR3 DNA reads TGTGCCAGCAGTCCCCGTTCGTGGGAGGGGGAGACCCAGTACTTC.

This clonotype was detected ten times or more. J is TRBJ2-5 and V is TRBV7-3; D might be TRBD1 or TRBD2, each matching 6 bases. V was pared by 1 base and J by 2 bases, with 23 bases between. CDR1 and CDR2 from the germline V gene are SGHTA and FQGTGA. The CDR3 runs 19 residues. CDR3 in DNA: TGTGCCAGCAGCTTAAAGGGGCGGCGCCCTAGGGGGGCTCAAGAGACCCAGTACTTC. This sequence encodes CASSLKGRRPRGAQETQYF.